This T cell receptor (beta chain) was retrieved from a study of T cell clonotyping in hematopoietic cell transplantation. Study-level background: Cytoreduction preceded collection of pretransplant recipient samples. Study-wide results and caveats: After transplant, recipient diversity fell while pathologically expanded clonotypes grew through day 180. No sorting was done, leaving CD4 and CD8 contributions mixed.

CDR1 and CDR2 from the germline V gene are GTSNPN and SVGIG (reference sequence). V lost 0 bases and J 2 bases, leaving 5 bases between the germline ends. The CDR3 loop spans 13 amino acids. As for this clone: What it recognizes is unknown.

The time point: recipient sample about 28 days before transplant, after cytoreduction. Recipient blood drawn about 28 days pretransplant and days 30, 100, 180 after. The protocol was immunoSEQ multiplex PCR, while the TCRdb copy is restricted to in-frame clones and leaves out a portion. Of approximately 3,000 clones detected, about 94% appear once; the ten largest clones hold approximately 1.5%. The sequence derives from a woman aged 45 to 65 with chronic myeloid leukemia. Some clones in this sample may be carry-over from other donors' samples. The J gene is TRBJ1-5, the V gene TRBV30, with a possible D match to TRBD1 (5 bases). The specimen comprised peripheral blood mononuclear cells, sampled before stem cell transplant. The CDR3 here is CAWSVQGNQPQHF. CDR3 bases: TGTGCCTGGAGTGTACAGGGCAATCAGCCCCAGCATTTT.